This T cell receptor (beta chain) was identified during a study of shared clonotypes between healthy human individuals (dated by TCRdb to the early 2020s). Turning to the overall study: A few men and a couple of women, aged 18 to 49 years, made up the cohort. For each donor, CD4 naive and CD4 memory were each run on three plates, CD8 naive on two plates, and CD8 memory on one plate. To estimate repertoire size and how much clonotypes are shared between individuals, the study performed deep sequencing of blood TCR repertoires from a few healthy adults. Different laboratories and diverse techniques were used to prepare libraries and sequence TCR repertoires, to increase sequencing depth and limit assay-specific biases. Between about 0.8 and 9 billion PBMCs per donor were obtained by leukapheresis. General findings and caveats noted by the study authors: Across a few donors, around 5% of naive CD4, over 3% of naive CD8, 2.3% of memory CD4, and roughly 0.4% of memory CD8 clonotypes were shared. Because the study included only a small number of donors, the genetic and exposure-history diversity represented was limited. Rarefaction of sorted-subset datasets indicated incomplete sequencing despite the large sequencing depth. Compared with non-shared clonotypes, clonotypes shared by all four sorted-subset donors had higher generation probabilities. Pairwise subsampling indicated that sequencing depth was expected to affect the degree of clonotype sharing among donors. Only blood was sampled, and tissue TCR repertoires likely differ from those in blood. Naive subsets generally had larger estimated clonotype richness than memory subsets.

V loses 7 bases, J loses 4 bases, and the germline ends lie 16 bases apart. Counted from cysteine to phenylalanine, this CDR3 has 15 amino acids. Kept here is only the CDR3 DNA, which spans 45 bases and is read in frame from base 1. The CDR1 and CDR2 encoded by the germline V gene (reference sequence) are LNHDA and SQIVND. TCR CDR3 regions were amplified from genomic DNA by multiplex PCR using the deep immunoSEQ assay. Extracted genomic DNA from each cell subset was distributed evenly across all wells of several immunoSEQ 96-well plates, and each plate was treated as a replicate. For sorted subsets, about 210 ng of genomic DNA, equivalent to 30,000 or so T cell genomes, went into each replicate PCR. The purified libraries were quantified using a Qubit 3.0 fluorometer, sized with a Bioanalyzer 2100, and then quantified again using the KAPA Library Quantification kit. Every immunoSEQ 96-well plate was sequenced on a separate single-read 150-cycle Illumina NextSeq 550 flow cell. From the authors' description of their analysis: The immunoSEQ output contained only junctional sequences without quality scores, so filtering could not match that applied to full-length reads. To assign V/J genes and CDR3, sequences were annotated using PyIR, a Python wrapper for IgBLAST v1.9, with IMGT germline references. Reads were removed for weak V/J assignments (E-value above 1e-6), missing CDR3, stop codons, out-of-frame junctions, or ambiguous translated residues. V3J clonotypes were defined by identical inferred V gene, J gene, and CDR3 amino acid sequence. Percentage overlap between repertoires was computed as shared unique clonotypes divided by the size of the smaller repertoire. RTK rarefaction, the Chao1 estimator, and Recon v2.1 estimates of unobserved clonotypes were used to assess repertoire richness. Generation probabilities for all TCRbeta clonotypes obtained by the gDNA method from a handful of donors were computed using OLGA. Held by TCRdb, this immuneACCESS table contains in-frame sequences only and omits some clones. Under half of the omission traces to an unresolved V gene where checked; the cause of the rest is unknown. That table furnishes V, J and clone size, whereas the DNA furnished D and trimming. For this sample the table gives roughly 720,000 clones, of which less than 95% were detected only once. 34% of the sample belongs to the ten largest clones.

A note on this clone: Its cognate antigen has yet to be identified. The input lacks base qualities; no much larger clone sits a single base away.

The donors were healthy, HIV-negative adults with no recently reported acute infections or vaccinations. Only Caucasian adults living in Nashville, Tennessee, USA were represented among the donors. CD8 memory samples were composed of magnetically selected CD45RO+ cells combined with CCR7-negative CD45RA+ effector memory (TemRA) cells. Blood was obtained by leukapheresis, after which PBMCs were separated by Ficoll-Histopaque density gradient centrifugation and cryopreserved in liquid nitrogen vapor phase. Purity and quantity of every magnetically sorted T cell population were checked by analytical flow cytometry. Genomic DNA was isolated from every sorted fraction and measured by UV absorbance on a Nanodrop 2000c.

This receptor was taken from a young man in good health. Some clones in this sample may be carry-over from other donors' samples. The chain is encoded by TRBV19 joined to TRBJ2-2; the D call is tentative, TRBD1 or TRBD2, as each matches 5 bases. What was sequenced was memory CD8+ T cells from PBMCs. In light of the paper, this sample's cell subset or site label describes: CD45RO+ cells pooled with CCR7-negative TemRA cells. Read as DNA, the sequence is TGTGCCAGTACCCCCCTGGGGGTGGTCACCGGGGAGCTGTTTTTT. Translated, this is CASTPLGVVTGELFF.